Each of the 25 T cell receptor beta chains below was sequenced from the same sample in a study of circulating CD8 cells and anti-PD-1 response in melanoma. The QIAseq Immune Repertoire TCR panel built the libraries from around 15 ng of total RNA. TCRdb redid the calling of the reads with MiXCR, one entry per CDR3 protein. The sample yields about 440 distinct CDR3 sequences, over 9.5% seen once. Four subsets defined by PD-1 and/or TIGIT were sorted from live CD3+CD8+TCRalphabeta+ cells. Sequencing was performed on CD8+ T cells from PBMCs, taken at baseline or after one month of anti-PD-1 therapy (not recorded which). The source of these receptors is a human donor with melanoma.

This clonotype is medium-sized within its sample. J is TRBJ2-4 and V is TRBV7-2, with 11 bases matching TRBD1. The CDR3 runs 20 residues. The germline V gene has CDR1 SGHTA and CDR2 FQGNSA. The ends lost 3 bases at V and 0 bases at J; junction bases unmatched: 13. CDR3 amino acids: CASSLRGQGEPPLAKNIQYF. CDR3 DNA sequence: TGTGCCAGCAGCTTGCGGGGACAGGGGGAGCCTCCCTTAGCCAAAAACATTCAGTACTTC.

V is TRBV28 and J is TRBJ2-6; the D is unclear. CDR1 is MDHEN and CDR2 is SYDVKM in the germline V gene. CDR3 size: 12 residues. V dropped 7 bases and J dropped 6 bases, with 7 bases sitting between them. CDR3: CASKSKANVLTF. The CDR3 DNA reads as TGTGCCAGCAAGAGTAAGGCCAACGTCCTGACTTTC.

This clonotype has only a few counts. The V call is TRBV12-3 or TRBV12-4, the J call TRBJ2-3, with D hard to call. There are 15 residues in the CDR3. Between the trimmed V and J ends, which lost 3 bases and 0 bases, there was a span of 10 bases. CDR3 residues: CASSLGISSTDTQYF. As DNA, the CDR3 is TGTGCCAGCAGTTTGGGTATTTCTAGCACAGATACGCAGTATTTT.

Sample share makes this clonotype medium-sized. This chain's CDR3 is CASSWASESYEQYF. The CDR3 DNA is TGTGCCAGCAGTTGGGCTAGCGAGTCCTACGAGCAGTACTTC. This chain joins TRBV25-1 and TRBJ2-7, with D perhaps TRBD2 (6 bases). The germline V gene has CDR1 MGHDK and CDR2 SYGVNS. This CDR3 is built from 14 residues. Trimming removed 5 bases at V and 1 base at J, with 12 bases between.

By share of the sample, this clonotype is large (0.1 to 1%). The chain is built from TRBV28 and TRBJ2-5; D is possibly TRBD2 (6 bases). The CDR3 has 15 amino acids. V lost 5 bases and J lost 5, with 18 bases in between. Germline assignment: CDR1 MDHEN and CDR2 SYDVKM. In DNA form, the CDR3 reads TGTGCCAGCAGTCCCCGGGACTCCCGTGGGGAGACCCAGTACTTC. It yields the protein CASSPRDSRGETQYF. The whole variable domain, filled in from reference TRBV28 and TRBJ2-5, reads DVKVTQSSRYLVKRTGEKVFLECVQDMDHENMFWYRQDPGLGLRLIYFSYDVKMKEKGDIPEGYSVSREKKERFSLILESASTNQTSMYLCASSPRDSRGETQYFGPGTRLLVL.

This clonotype is large. This sequence joins TRBV2 and TRBJ2-7; 7 bases fit TRBD2. Germline loops: CDR1 SNHLY, CDR2 FYNNEI. The V gene end was trimmed by 6 bases and the J gene end by 3 bases; junction bases not matched to a gene: 5. This CDR3 is built from 13 residues. The CDR3 DNA reads TGTGCCAGCAGAAGGGACTACAACTACGAGCAGTACTTC. Translating gives CASRRDYNYEQYF.

This clonotype is deemed medium-sized. The V gene is TRBV12-5, the J gene TRBJ2-7; TRBD1 agrees at 7 bases. Germline values: CDR1 LGHNT, CDR2 FRNRAP. Unmatched junction bases numbered 11, after V lost 7 bases and J lost 5 bases. The CDR3 runs 14 residues. The CDR3 bases are TGTGCTAGTGCCCCTGACAGGGACGGCAACGAGCAGTACTTC. This encodes CASAPDRDGNEQYF.

By sample fraction, this clonotype is medium-sized. The chain links TRBV4-1 to TRBJ1-1; D might be TRBD1 (5 bases). This CDR3 has 16 residues. From germline, CDR1 is MGHRA and CDR2 YSYEKL. Deletions cut 1 base from V and 3 bases from J, with 15 bases between. This chain's CDR3 is CASSQAETEEDTEAFF. CDR3 nucleotide sequence: TGCGCCAGCAGCCAAGCCGAGACAGAAGAGGACACTGAAGCTTTCTTT.

This clonotype showed up just a few times. This chain links TRBV30 with TRBJ2-4; weak D call: TRBD1 (5 bases). The CDR3 loop spans 15 amino acids. Per germline, CDR1 GTSNPN and CDR2 SVGIG (reference sequence). The V end was cut by 2 bases, the J end by 0 bases, with 11 bases between. CDR3: CAWSSGALAKNIQYF. The CDR3 DNA reads as TGTGCCTGGAGTAGTGGGGCTCTAGCCAAAAACATTCAGTACTTC.

There are a few counts of this clonotype. This could be a read error, since a much larger clone is one nucleotide away. The CDR3 does not close with the conserved phenylalanine or tryptophan, likely indicating a read error. The gene calls are TRBV25-1 and TRBJ1-1; D is uncertain. CDR3 length: 14 residues. Trimming shortened V by 5 bases and J by 3 bases, and 13 bases separated the two germline ends. Germline assignment: CDR1 MGHDK and CDR2 SYGVNS. The CDR3 loop reads CASSTLGRDTEAFL. In DNA form, the CDR3 reads TGTGCCAGCAGTACCCTAGGACGGGACACTGAAGCTTTCCTT.

Turning to this clonotype: Just one base apart from a much larger clone, this may be a read error. The chain combines TRBV19 with TRBJ2-1; 11 bases map to TRBD2. The V segment lost 4 bases and the J segment 3 bases; nucleotides outside the gene matches: 11. This CDR3 comprises 18 residues. From germline, CDR1 is LNHDA and CDR2 SQIVND (reference sequence). The DNA for the CDR3 is TGTGCCAGTAGTACATCGTTAGCGGGAGGGTACTTCTACAATGAGCAGTTCTTC. Protein: CASSTSLAGGYFYNEQFF.

In this sample, this clonotype is large (0.1 to 1%). The J gene is TRBJ1-1, the V gene TRBV9; the D gene is possibly TRBD1 (5 bases). Trimming shortened V by 0 bases and J by 6 bases, and 15 bases separated the two germline ends. Per the germline V gene, CDR1 is SGDLS and CDR2 is YYNGEE. CDR3 size: 15 residues. The CDR3 loop reads CASSVAEGLYAEAFF. In DNA form, the CDR3 reads TGTGCCAGCAGCGTAGCTGAGGGGCTGTACGCTGAAGCTTTCTTT.

By its share, this clonotype is medium-sized. A much larger clone lies a single base off, so this may be a read error. The genes are TRBV12-5 and TRBJ2-5; 8 positions match TRBD2. Germline CDR1 and CDR2: LGHNT and FRNRAP. The length of the CDR3 is 18 residues. This chain's CDR3 is CPAGGAHWVGRPTETQYF. CDR3 nucleotides: TGTCCCGCGGGAGGCGCACATTGGGTCGGGAGACCCACGGAGACCCAGTACTTC.

The J gene is TRBJ1-5, the V gene TRBV28; D is unresolved. The ends were cut back, 6 bases at V and 3 bases at J, with 12 bases in the middle. Germline lookup yields CDR1 MDHEN and CDR2 SYDVKM. CDR3 length: 14 amino acids. This CDR3 is CASSHRETNQPQHF. As DNA, the CDR3 is TGTGCCAGCAGCCATAGGGAGACCAATCAGCCCCAGCATTTT.

This clonotype was detected a few times. A much larger clone lies a single base off, so this may be a read error. This chain connects TRBV28 to TRBJ2-1; the match to TRBD1 covers 9 bases. Per germline, CDR1 MDHEN and CDR2 SYDVKM. CDR3 length equals 17 residues. CDR3: CTSSFLTGGGSYNEQFF. The DNA of the CDR3 is TGTACCAGCAGTTTTTTGACAGGGGGAGGCTCCTACAATGAGCAGTTCTTC.

This clonotype rates as large. The chain links TRBV19 to TRBJ2-1; no reliable D call. The germline CDR1 and CDR2 sequences are LNHDA and SQIVND (reference sequence). This CDR3 contains 14 residues. Trimming took off 9 bases at V and 14 bases at J, with 26 bases between the two ends. Here the CDR3 DNA reads TGTGCCAGGGAGAACCAGTGGGAAATTTGTTGTAAGTTCTTC. It codes for CARENQWEICCKFF.

This clonotype is large by share. The DNA of the CDR3 is TGTGCCAGCAGTACACAGGACAGTAGATCCTACGAGCAGTACTTC. This translates into CASSTQDSRSYEQYF. The chain recombines TRBV28 with TRBJ2-7; weak D call: TRBD1 (6 bases). Trimming took off 5 bases at V and 1 base at J, with 15 bases between the two ends. The CDR3 spans 15 residues. Germline values: CDR1 MDHEN, CDR2 SYDVKM.

This clonotype ranks as medium-sized. The chain combines TRBV28 with TRBJ2-2; no firm D call. The CDR3 is 14 amino acids. Germline-derived CDR1 and CDR2 are MDHEN and SYDVKM. Trimming removed 3 bases from V and 0 bases from J, with 5 bases in between. Here the CDR3 reads CASSFISNTGELFF. For the CDR3, the DNA is TGTGCCAGCAGTTTCATTTCGAACACCGGGGAGCTGTTTTTT.

On this clonotype: This likely traces to a read error, being one base from a far larger clone. The chain carries TRBV7-3 and TRBJ2-1; 8 nucleotides match TRBD2. J gave up 4 bases and V 5 bases, and 10 bases lay outside the gene matches. CDR1 and CDR2 from the germline V gene are SGHTA and FQGTGA. The length of the CDR3 is 16 residues. The CDR3 sequence is CASSPREVAGYNEQFF. The CDR3 DNA follows: TGTGCCAGCAGCCCGAGGGAAGTAGCGGGGTACAATGAGCAGTTCTTC.

This clonotype is hyperexpanded by share. The chain links TRBV7-2 to TRBJ2-7; a possible D gene is TRBD1 (5 bases). Germline-derived CDR1 and CDR2 are SGHTA and FQGNSA. The V gene lost 1 base and the J gene lost 0 bases, with 13 bases spanning the gap. The CDR3 length is 16 residues. The CDR3 DNA follows: TGTGCCAGCAGCTTAGAGGGGTCGGGCCGCTCCTACGAGCAGTACTTC. It specifies CASSLEGSGRSYEQYF.

By its share, this clonotype is large. The J gene is TRBJ2-7, the V gene TRBV20-1; 10 nucleotides align to TRBD1. With V trimmed by 8 bases and J by 3 bases, 16 bases remained unmatched. The CDR3 covers 16 residues. Germline V gene data show CDR1 as DFQATT and CDR2 as SNEGSKA (reference sequence). The CDR3 loop is CSPRGRRDRGDYEQYF. CDR3 in DNA: TGCAGTCCCAGGGGCAGACGGGACAGGGGCGACTACGAGCAGTACTTC.

This clonotype is large by share. The chain uses TRBV25-1 and TRBJ1-1; D is perhaps TRBD1 (5 bases). This CDR3 has 13 amino acids. The germline CDR1 and CDR2 sequences are MGHDK and SYGVNS. The germline V and J ends were trimmed by 5 bases and 5 bases, with 12 bases remaining between them. CDR3 protein: CASSMGRGTEAFF. In nucleotides, the CDR3 is TGTGCCAGCAGTATGGGACGTGGAACTGAAGCTTTCTTT.

This clonotype is large in the sample. The chain is built from TRBV2 and TRBJ2-2; TRBD2 aligns across 8 bases. Germline V lookup: CDR1 SNHLY, CDR2 FYNNEI. This CDR3 spans 16 amino acids. Unmatched junction bases numbered 8, after V lost 7 bases and J lost 1 base. The CDR3: CASTGREGLNTGELFF. The CDR3 region has the DNA TGTGCCAGCACCGGGAGGGAGGGATTGAACACCGGGGAGCTGTTTTTT.

The chain recombines TRBV20-1 with TRBJ2-7; possibly TRBD1 for D (5 bases). The CDR3 is made up of 12 amino acids. V lost 3 bases, J lost 3 bases, and 9 bases lay in between. The germline V gene encodes CDR1 DFQATT and CDR2 SNEGSKA (reference sequence). CDR3 loop: CSASRGYYEQYF. DNA of the CDR3: TGCAGTGCTAGTAGGGGCTACTACGAGCAGTACTTC.

By frequency in the sample, this clonotype is large. The V and J genes are TRBV10-2 and TRBJ2-1, with D maybe TRBD2 (5 bases). This CDR3 comprises 15 residues. Trimming removed 0 bases at V and 0 bases at J, with 6 bases between. CDR1 and CDR2 (germline): WSHSY, SAAADI. The CDR3 region is CASSESGSSYNEQFF. The CDR3 region has the DNA TGCGCCAGCAGTGAGTCGGGGAGCTCCTACAATGAGCAGTTCTTC.